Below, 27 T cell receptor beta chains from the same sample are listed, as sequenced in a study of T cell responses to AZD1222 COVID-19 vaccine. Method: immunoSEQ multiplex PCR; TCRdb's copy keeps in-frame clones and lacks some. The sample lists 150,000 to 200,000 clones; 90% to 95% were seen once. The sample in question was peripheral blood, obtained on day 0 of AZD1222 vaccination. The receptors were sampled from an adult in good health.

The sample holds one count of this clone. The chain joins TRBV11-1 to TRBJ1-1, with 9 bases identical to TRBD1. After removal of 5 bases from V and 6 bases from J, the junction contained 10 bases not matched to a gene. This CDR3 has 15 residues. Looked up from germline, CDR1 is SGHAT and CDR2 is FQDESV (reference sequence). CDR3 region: CASSLHRGRGAEAFF. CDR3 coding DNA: TGTGCCAGCAGCCTACACAGGGGGCGAGGCGCTGAAGCTTTCTTT. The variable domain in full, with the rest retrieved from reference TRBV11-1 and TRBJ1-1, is EAEVAQSPRYKITEKSQAVAFWCDPISGHATLYWYRQILGQGPELLVQFQDESVVDDSQLPKDRFSAERLKGVDSTLKIQPAELGDSAMYLCASSLHRGRGAEAFFGQGTRLTVV.

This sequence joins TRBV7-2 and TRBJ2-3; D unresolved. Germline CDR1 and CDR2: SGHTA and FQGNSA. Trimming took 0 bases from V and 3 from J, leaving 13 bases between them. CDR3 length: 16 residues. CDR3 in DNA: TGTGCCAGCAGCTTAGCGACCTATCCCCCTACAGATACGCAGTATTTT. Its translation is CASSLATYPPTDTQYF. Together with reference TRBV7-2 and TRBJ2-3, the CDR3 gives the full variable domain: GAGVSQSPSNKVTEKGKDVELRCDPISGHTALYWYRQSLGQGLEFLIYFQGNSAPDKSGLPSDRFSAERTGGSVSTLTIQRTQQEDSAVYLCASSLATYPPTDTQYFGPGTRLTVL.

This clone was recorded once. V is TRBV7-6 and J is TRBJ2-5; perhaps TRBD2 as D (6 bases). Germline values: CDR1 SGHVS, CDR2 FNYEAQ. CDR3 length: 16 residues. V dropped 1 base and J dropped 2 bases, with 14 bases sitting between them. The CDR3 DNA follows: TGTGCCAGCAGCTTAGGCGGGGACTTCAGGCAAGAGACCCAGTACTTC. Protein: CASSLGGDFRQETQYF.

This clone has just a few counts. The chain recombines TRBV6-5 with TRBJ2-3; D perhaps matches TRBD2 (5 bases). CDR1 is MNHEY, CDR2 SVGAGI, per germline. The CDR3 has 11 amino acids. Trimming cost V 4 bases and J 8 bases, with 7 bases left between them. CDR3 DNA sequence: TGTGCCAGCAGTTCCGGGATTACGCAGTATTTT. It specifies CASSSGITQYF.

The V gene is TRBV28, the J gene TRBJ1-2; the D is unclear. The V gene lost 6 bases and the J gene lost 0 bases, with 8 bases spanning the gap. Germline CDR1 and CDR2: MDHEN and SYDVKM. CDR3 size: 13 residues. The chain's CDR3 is CASRPPANYGYTF. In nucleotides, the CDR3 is TGTGCCAGCAGGCCCCCAGCTAACTATGGCTACACCTTC.

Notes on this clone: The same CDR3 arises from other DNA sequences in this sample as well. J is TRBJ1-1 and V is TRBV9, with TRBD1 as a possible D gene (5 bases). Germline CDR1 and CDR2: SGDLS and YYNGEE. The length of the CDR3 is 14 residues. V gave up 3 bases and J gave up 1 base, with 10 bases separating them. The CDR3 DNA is TGTGCCAGCAGCGCGGGGACGGCGAACACTGAAGCTTTCTTT. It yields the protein CASSAGTANTEAFF. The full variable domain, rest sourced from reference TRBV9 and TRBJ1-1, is DSGVTQTPKHLITATGQRVTLRCSPRSGDLSVYWYQQSLDQGLQFLIQYYNGEERAKGNILERFSAQQFPDLHSELNLSSLELGDSALYFCASSAGTANTEAFFGQGTRLTVV.

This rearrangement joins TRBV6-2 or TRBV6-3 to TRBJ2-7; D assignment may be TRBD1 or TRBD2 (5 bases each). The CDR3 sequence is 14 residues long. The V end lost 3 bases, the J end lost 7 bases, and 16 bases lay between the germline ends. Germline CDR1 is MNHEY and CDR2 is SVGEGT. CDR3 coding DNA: TGTGCCAGCAGTTATGGGCCCACTGGGGGAGAGCAGTACTTC. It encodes CASSYGPTGGEQYF.

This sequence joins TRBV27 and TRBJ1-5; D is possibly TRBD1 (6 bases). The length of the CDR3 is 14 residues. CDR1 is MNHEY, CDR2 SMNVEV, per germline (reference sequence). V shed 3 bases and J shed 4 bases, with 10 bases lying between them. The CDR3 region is CASSFGQRNQPQHF. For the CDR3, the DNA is TGTGCCAGCAGTTTTGGACAGAGGAATCAGCCCCAGCATTTT.

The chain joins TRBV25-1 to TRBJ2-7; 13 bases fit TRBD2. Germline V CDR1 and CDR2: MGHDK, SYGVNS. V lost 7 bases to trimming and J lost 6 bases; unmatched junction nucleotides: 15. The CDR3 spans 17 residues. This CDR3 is CASKGGLAGFSGPEQYF. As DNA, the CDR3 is TGTGCCAGCAAAGGGGGACTAGCGGGATTTTCCGGTCCCGAGCAGTACTTC.

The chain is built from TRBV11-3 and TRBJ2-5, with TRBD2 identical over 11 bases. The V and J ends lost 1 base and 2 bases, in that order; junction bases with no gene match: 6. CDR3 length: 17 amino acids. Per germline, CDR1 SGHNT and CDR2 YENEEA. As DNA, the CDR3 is TGTGCCAGCAGCTTAGGTCTAGCGGGAGGATCTCAAGAGACCCAGTACTTC. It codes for CASSLGLAGGSQETQYF.

This CDR3 reads CASSPATDTQYF. CDR3 bases: TGTGCCAGCAGTCCTGCCACAGATACGCAGTATTTT. The genes are TRBV27 and TRBJ2-3; D is unclear. V was trimmed by 5 bases and J by 2 bases, leaving 5 bases between them. Germline V gene data show CDR1 as MNHEY and CDR2 as SMNVEV (reference sequence). The CDR3 loop spans 12 amino acids.

CDR3 loop: CASSYKSGRGAYEQYF. The CDR3 DNA reads TGTGCCAGCAGTTACAAAAGCGGGAGGGGGGCCTACGAGCAGTACTTC. The chain uses TRBV6-5 and TRBJ2-7; 10 bases match TRBD2. The CDR3 runs to 16 residues. The V and J ends lost 2 bases and 2 bases, in that order; junction bases with no gene match: 6. Germline CDR1 reads MNHEY; CDR2 reads SVGAGI.

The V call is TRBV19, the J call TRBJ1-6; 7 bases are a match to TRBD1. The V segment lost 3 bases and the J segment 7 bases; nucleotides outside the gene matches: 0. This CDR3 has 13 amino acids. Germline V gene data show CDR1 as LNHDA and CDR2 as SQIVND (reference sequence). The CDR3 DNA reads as TGTGCCAGTAGTATGGACAGGAATTCACCCCTCCACTTT. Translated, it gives CASSMDRNSPLHF.

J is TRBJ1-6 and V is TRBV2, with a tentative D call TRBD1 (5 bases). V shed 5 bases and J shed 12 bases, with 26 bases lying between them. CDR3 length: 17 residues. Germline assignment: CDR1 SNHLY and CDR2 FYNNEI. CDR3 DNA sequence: TGTGCCAGCAGTCCCCCGGTGGGGCCGGCATTTCTTTTACCCCTCCACTTT. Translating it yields CASSPPVGPAFLLPLHF.

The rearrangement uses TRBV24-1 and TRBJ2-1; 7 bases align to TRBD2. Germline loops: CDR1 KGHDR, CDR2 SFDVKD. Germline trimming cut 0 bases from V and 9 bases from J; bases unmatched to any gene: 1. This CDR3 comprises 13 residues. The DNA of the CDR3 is TGTGCCACCAGTGATTTGGGGAGGGGTGAGCAGTTCTTC. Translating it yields CATSDLGRGEQFF.

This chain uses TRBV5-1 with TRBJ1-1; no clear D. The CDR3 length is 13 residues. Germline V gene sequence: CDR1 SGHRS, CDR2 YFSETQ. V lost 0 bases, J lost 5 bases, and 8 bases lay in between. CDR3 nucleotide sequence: TGCGCCAGCAGCTTGGTGATCGGGACTGAAGCTTTCTTT. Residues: CASSLVIGTEAFF.

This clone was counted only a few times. CDR3 region: CSGGQGAITEAFF. The CDR3, as DNA: TGCAGCGGCGGACAGGGGGCGATTACTGAAGCTTTCTTT. This rearrangement joins TRBV29-1 to TRBJ1-1, with 11 nucleotides matching TRBD1. V lost 7 bases to trimming and J lost 5 bases; unmatched junction nucleotides: 6. Germline V gene sequence: CDR1 SQVTM, CDR2 ANQGSEA. The CDR3 sequence is 13 residues long.

Here the CDR3 reads CAISESRRGDMNTEAFF. Here the CDR3 DNA reads TGTGCCATCAGTGAGTCGCGAAGGGGTGACATGAACACTGAAGCTTTCTTT. V is TRBV10-3 and J is TRBJ1-1; D might be TRBD1 (5 bases). CDR1 and CDR2 from the germline V gene are ENHRY and SYGVKD. The CDR3 is 17 residues long. V gave up 0 bases and J gave up 0 bases, with 14 bases separating them.

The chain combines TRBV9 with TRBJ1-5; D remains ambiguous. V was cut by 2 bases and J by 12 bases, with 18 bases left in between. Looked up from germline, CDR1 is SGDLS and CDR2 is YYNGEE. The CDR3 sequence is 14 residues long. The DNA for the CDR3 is TGTGCCAGCAGCGTTGGGGTGGGCCTTGAGGTCCAGCATTTT. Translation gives CASSVGVGLEVQHF.

DNA for the CDR3: TGTGCCAGCTCACCACCGACAGGGGGCTACGAGCAGTACTTC. This sequence encodes CASSPPTGGYEQYF. The rearrangement uses TRBV18 and TRBJ2-7, with 9 nucleotides matching TRBD1. Germline V gene lookup returns CDR1 KGHSH and CDR2 LQKENI. V lost 0 bases to trimming and J lost 3 bases; unmatched junction nucleotides: 0. CDR3 size: 14 residues.

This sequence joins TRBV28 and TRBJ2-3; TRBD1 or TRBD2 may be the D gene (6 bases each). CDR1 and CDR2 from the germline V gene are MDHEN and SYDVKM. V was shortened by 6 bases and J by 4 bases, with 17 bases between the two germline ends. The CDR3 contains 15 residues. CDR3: CASSPRGGGADTQYF. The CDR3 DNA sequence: TGTGCCAGCAGCCCCAGGGGAGGTGGGGCAGATACGCAGTATTTT.

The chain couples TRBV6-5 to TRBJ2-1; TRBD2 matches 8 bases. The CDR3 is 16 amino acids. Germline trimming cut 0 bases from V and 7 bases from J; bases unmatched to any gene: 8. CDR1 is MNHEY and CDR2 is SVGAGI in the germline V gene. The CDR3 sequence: CASSYSGPAGENEQFF. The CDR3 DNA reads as TGTGCCAGCAGTTACTCGGGTCCAGCGGGAGAGAATGAGCAGTTCTTC.

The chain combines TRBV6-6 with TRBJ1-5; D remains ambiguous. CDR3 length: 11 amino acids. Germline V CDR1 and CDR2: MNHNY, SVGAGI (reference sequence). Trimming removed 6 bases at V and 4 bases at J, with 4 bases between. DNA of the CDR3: TGTGCCAGCAGCGAAAATCAGCCCCAGCATTTT. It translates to CASSENQPQHF.

The CDR3 DNA sequence: TGTGCCAGCACCCTTGGGGGGCGGAAAGATACGCAGTATTTT. Protein product: CASTLGGRKDTQYF. This rearrangement joins TRBV6-5 to TRBJ2-3, with D perhaps assigned TRBD1 or TRBD2 (6 bases each). The V and J ends lost 7 bases and 5 bases respectively, with 16 bases between them. The CDR3 is 14 amino acids. Germline-derived CDR1 and CDR2 are MNHEY and SVGAGI.

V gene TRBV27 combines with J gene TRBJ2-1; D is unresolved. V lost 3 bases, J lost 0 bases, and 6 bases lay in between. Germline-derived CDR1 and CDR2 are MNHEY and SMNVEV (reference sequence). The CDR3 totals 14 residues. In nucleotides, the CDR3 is TGTGCCAGCAGTTTTTTGAGCTCCTACAATGAGCAGTTCTTC. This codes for CASSFLSSYNEQFF.

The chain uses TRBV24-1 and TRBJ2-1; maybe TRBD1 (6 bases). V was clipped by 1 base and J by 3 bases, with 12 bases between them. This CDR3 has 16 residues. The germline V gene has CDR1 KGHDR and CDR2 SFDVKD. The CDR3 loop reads CATSDFLEGGYNEQFF. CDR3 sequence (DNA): TGTGCCACCAGTGATTTCTTAGAAGGGGGCTACAATGAGCAGTTCTTC.

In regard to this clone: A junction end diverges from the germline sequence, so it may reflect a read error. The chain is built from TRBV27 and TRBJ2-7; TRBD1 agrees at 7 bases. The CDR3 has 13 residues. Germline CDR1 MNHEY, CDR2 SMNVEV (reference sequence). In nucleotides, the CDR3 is TGTGCCAGCAGTTTCAGGGACAGCTACCAGCAGTACTTC. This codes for CASSFRDSYQQYF.